The clone carrying this TCR beta chain was detected once. Its antigen is not identified. Data came from immunoSEQ multiplex PCR; TCRdb stores just in-frame clones and leaves some out. The sample lists just over 350,000 clones; just over 90% were seen once. This entry comes from a study of Ad26.COV2.S vaccination and SARS-CoV-2 variants. Study-wide results and caveats: Spike-specific TCR breadth ran higher among vaccine recipients than placebo recipients. Vaccinees reportedly had broad spike-specific CD8+ and CD4+ T cell responses. Across vaccine and placebo recipients, the breadth of non-spike TCRs was similar. Total responses of T cells may have been underestimated by the analyses of TCR breadth and depth.

The CDR3 is 19 amino acids. The germline gives CDR1 SGHTA, CDR2 FQGTGA. V shed 2 bases and J shed 4 bases, with 25 bases lying between them. The chain couples TRBV7-3 to TRBJ2-3; a weak D match, TRBD1 (6 bases). The receptor was isolated from a human donor who had recovered from COVID-19. The specimen was peripheral blood, collected after recovery from COVID-19. The CDR3: CASSLWSIGAAGEPDTQYF. DNA of the CDR3: TGTGCCAGCAGCTTATGGTCGATCGGGGCAGCAGGGGAGCCAGATACGCAGTATTTT.